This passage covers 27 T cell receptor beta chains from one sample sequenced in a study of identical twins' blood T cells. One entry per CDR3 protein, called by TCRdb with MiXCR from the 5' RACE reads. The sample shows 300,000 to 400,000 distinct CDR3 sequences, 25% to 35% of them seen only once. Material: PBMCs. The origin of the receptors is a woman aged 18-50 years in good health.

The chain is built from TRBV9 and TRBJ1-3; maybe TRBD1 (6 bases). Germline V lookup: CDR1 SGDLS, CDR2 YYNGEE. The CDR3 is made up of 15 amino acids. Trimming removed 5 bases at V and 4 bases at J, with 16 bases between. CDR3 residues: CASSGGHWTGNTIYF. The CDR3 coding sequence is TGTGCCAGCAGTGGGGGACACTGGACCGGAAACACCATATATTTT.

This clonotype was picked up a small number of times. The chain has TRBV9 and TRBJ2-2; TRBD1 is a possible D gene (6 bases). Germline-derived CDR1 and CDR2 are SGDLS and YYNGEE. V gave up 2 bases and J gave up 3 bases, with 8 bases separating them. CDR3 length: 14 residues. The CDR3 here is CASSVSGDTGELFF. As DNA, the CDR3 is TGTGCCAGCAGCGTCTCAGGGGACACCGGGGAGCTGTTTTTT.

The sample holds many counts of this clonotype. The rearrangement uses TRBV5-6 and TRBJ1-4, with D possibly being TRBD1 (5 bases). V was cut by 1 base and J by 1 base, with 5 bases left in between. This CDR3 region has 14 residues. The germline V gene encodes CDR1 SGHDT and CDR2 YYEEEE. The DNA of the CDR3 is TGTGCCAGCAGCTTGAGGGGAACTAATGAAAAACTGTTTTTT. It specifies CASSLRGTNEKLFF.

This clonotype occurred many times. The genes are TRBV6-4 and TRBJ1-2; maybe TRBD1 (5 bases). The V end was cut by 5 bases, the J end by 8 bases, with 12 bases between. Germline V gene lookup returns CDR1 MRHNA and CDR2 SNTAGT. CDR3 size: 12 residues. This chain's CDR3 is CASSLWQGGYTF. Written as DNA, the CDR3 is TGTGCCAGCAGTCTTTGGCAGGGAGGCTACACCTTC.

The CDR3 nucleotides are TGCAGCGTTGAAGAGGGGGCAGATGAAAAACTGTTTTTT. Translated: CSVEEGADEKLFF. The J gene is TRBJ1-4, the V gene TRBV29-1; a weak D match, TRBD1 (6 bases). Germline CDR1 SQVTM, CDR2 ANQGSEA. There are 13 residues in the CDR3. V was clipped by 0 bases and J by 6 bases, with 8 bases between them.

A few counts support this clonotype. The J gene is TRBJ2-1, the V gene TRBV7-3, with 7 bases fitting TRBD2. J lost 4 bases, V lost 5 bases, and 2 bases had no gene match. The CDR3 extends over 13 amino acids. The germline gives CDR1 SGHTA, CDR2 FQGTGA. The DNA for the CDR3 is TGTGCCAGCAGCAGCGGGGTATACAATGAGCAGTTCTTC. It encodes CASSSGVYNEQFF.

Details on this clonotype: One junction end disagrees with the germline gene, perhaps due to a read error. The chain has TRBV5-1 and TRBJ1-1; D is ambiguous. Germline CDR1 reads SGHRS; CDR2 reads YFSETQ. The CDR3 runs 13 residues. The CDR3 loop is CASSLGVNTESFF. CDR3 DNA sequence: TGCGCCAGCAGCTTGGGGGTGAACACTGAATCTTTCTTT.

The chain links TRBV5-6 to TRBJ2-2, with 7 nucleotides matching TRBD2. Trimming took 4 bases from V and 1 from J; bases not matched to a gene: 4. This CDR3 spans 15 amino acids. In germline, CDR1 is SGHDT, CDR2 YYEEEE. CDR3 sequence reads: CASSRLAVNTGELFF. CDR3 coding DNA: TGTGCCAGCAGCCGACTAGCTGTGAACACCGGGGAGCTGTTTTTT.

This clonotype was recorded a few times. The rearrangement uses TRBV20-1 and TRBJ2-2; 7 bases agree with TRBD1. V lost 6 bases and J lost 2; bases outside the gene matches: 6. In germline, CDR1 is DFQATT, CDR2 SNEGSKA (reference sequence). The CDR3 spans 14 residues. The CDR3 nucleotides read TGCAGTGCAGCCGGGACAGATAACACCGGGGAGCTGTTTTTT. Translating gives CSAAGTDNTGELFF.

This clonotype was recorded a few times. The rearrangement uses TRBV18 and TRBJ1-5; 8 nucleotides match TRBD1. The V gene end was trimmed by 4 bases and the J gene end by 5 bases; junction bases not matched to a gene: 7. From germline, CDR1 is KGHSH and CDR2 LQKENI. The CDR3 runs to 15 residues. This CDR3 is CASSRETGADQPQHF. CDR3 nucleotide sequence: TGTGCCAGCTCACGAGAGACAGGGGCAGATCAGCCCCAGCATTTT.

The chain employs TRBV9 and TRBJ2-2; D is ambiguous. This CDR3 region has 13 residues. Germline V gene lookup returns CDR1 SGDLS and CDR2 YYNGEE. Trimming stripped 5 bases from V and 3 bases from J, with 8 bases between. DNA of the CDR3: TGTGCCAGCAGGGAATCGGACACCGGGGAGCTGTTTTTT. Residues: CASRESDTGELFF.

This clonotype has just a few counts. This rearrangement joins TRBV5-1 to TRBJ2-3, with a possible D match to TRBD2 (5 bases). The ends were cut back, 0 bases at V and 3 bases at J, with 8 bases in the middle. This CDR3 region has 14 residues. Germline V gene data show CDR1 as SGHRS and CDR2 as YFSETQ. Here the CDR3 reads CASSLAQRTDTQYF. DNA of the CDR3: TGCGCCAGCAGCTTGGCCCAGCGGACAGATACGCAGTATTTT.

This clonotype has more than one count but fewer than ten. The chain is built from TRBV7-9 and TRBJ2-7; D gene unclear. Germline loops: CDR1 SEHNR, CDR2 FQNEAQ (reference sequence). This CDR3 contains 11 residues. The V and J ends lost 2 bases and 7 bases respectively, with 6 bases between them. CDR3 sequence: CASSLSGEQYF. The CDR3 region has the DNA TGTGCCAGCAGCTTATCCGGGGAGCAGTACTTC.

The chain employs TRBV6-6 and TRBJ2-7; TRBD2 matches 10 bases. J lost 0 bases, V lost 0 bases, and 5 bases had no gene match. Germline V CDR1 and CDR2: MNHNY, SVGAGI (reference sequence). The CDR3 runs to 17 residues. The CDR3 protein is CASSYSGLAESSYEQYF. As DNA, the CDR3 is TGTGCCAGCAGTTACTCAGGACTAGCGGAGAGCTCCTACGAGCAGTACTTC.

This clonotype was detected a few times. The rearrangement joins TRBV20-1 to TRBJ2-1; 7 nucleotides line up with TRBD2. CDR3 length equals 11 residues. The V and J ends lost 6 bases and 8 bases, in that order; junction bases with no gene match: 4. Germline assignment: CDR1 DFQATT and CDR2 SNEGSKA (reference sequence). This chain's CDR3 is CSALAVHEQFF. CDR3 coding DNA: TGCAGTGCCCTAGCGGTTCATGAGCAGTTCTTC.

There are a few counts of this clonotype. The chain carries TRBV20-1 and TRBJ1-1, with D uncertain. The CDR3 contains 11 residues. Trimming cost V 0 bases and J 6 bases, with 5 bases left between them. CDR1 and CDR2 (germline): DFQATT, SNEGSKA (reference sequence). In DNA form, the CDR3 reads TGCAGTGCTAGAGAAATCGCTGAAGCTTTCTTT. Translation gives CSAREIAEAFF.

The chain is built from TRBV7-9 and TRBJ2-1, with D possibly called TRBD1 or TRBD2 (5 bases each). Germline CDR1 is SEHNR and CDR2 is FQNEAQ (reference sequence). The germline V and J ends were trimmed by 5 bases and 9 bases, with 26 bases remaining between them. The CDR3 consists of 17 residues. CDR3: CASSTWGRGLQFGEQFF. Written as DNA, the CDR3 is TGTGCCAGCAGCACGTGGGGCCGGGGCTTACAATTTGGTGAGCAGTTCTTC. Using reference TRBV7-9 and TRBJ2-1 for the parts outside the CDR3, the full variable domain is DTGVSQNPRHKITKRGQNVTFRCDPISEHNRLYWYRQTLGQGPEFLTYFQNEAQLEKSRLLSDRFSAERPKGSFSTLEIQRTEQGDSAMYLCASSTWGRGLQFGEQFFGPGTRLTVL.

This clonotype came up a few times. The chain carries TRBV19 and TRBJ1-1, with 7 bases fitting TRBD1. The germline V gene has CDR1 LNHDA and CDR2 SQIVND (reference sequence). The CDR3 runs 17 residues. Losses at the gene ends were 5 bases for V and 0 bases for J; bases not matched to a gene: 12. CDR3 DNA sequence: TGTGCCAGTAGTTTTGGACCGGGACAGAGGATGAACACTGAAGCTTTCTTT. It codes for CASSFGPGQRMNTEAFF.

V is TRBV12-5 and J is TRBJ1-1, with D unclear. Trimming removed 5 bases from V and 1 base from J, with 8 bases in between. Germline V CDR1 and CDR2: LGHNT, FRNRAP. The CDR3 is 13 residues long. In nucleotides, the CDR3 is TGTGCTAGTGGTCCCCCGGCGAACACTGAAGCTTTCTTT. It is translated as CASGPPANTEAFF.

The CDR3 is CASSLSGNGYF. CDR3 DNA: TGTGCCAGCAGCTTATCGGGGAATGGGTACTTC. J is TRBJ2-5 and V is TRBV7-9; D may be TRBD2 (5 bases). Between the trimmed V and J ends, which lost 2 bases and 13 bases, there was a span of 11 bases. The CDR3 extends over 11 amino acids. Germline assignment: CDR1 SEHNR and CDR2 FQNEAQ (reference sequence).

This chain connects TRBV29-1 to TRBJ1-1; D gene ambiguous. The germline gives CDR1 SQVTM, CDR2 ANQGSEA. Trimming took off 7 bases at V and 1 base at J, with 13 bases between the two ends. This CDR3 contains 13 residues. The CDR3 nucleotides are TGCAGCGCTTCGAGAGGGTGGAACACTGAAGCTTTCTTT. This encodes CSASRGWNTEAFF. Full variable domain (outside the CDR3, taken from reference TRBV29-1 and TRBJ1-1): SAVISQKPSRDICQRGTSLTIQCQVDSQVTMMFWYRQQPGQSLTLIATANQGSEATYESGFVIDKFPISRPNLTFSTLTVSNMSPEDSSIYLCSASRGWNTEAFFGQGTRLTVV.

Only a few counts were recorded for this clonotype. In nucleotides, the CDR3 is TGTGCCAGCAGTTACTCATCTGGGCCCCGGGAGGAAGAAAAACTGTTTTTT. It codes for CASSYSSGPREEEKLFF. The chain couples TRBV6-6 to TRBJ1-4; D gene unclear. The CDR3 is 17 amino acids. V was clipped by 0 bases and J by 8 bases, with 19 bases between them. Germline V gives CDR1 MNHNY, CDR2 SVGAGI (reference sequence).

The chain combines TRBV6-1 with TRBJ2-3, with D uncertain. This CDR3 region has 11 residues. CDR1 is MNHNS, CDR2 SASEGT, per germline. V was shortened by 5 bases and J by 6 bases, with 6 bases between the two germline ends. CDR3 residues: CASSPQDTQYF. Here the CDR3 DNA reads TGTGCCAGCAGTCCACAGGATACGCAGTATTTT.

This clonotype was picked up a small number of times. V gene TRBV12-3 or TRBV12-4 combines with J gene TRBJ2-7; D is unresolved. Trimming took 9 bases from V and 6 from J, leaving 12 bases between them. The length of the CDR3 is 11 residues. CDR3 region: CASSNTGEQYF. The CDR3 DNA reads TGTGCCAGTAGCAATACGGGCGAGCAGTACTTC.

CDR3 coding DNA: TGTGCCAGCAGTAGGACAGACGGCAATCAGCCCCAGCATTTT. Translated, it gives CASSRTDGNQPQHF. The V gene is TRBV2, the J gene TRBJ1-5, with D maybe TRBD1 (6 bases). Trimming shortened V by 5 bases and J by 2 bases, and 10 bases separated the two germline ends. The CDR3 has 14 amino acids. CDR1 and CDR2 (germline): SNHLY, FYNNEI.

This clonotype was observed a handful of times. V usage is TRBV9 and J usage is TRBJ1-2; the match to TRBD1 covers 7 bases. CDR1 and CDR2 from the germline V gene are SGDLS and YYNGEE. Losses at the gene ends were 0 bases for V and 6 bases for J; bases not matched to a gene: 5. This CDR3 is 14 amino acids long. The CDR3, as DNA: TGTGCCAGCAGCGTAGCTCAAGGGGGCGATGGCTACACCTTC. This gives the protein CASSVAQGGDGYTF.

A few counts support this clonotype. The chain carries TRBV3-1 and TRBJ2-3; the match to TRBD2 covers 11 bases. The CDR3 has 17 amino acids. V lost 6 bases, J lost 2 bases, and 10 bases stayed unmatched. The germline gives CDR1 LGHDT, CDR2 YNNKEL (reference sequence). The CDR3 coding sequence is TGTGCCAGCAGGGCTAAACCGGGACTAGCGGACACAGATACGCAGTATTTT. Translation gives CASRAKPGLADTDTQYF.